Listed below are T cell receptor beta chains from one sample, sequenced in a study of blood T cell repertoires in COVID-19. The method was immunoSEQ multiplex PCR; TCRdb's version includes in-frame clones alone and lacks a portion of them. The table shows approximately 530,000 clones, with less than 90% occurring only once. What was sequenced was peripheral blood. The receptors come from a woman aged 45-65 years with COVID-19, enrolled during active disease. The conserved cysteine and the conserved F or W are not part of the CDR3 here.

J gene: TRBJ2-1
V gene: TRBV29-1
CDR3 protein: SVALAVHEQF

J gene: TRBJ2-3
V gene: TRBV13
CDR3 protein: ASSLTGVAADTQY

J gene: TRBJ2-5
V gene: TRBV5-6
CDR3 protein: ASSLGVRVKGQETQY

J gene: TRBJ2-2
V gene: TRBV11-3
CDR3 protein: ASSLGTGAGGELF

J gene: TRBJ2-7
V gene: TRBV6-2/TRBV6-3
CDR3 protein: ASSPGVPEQY

J gene: TRBJ2-3
V gene: TRBV30
CDR3 protein: AWSVQADTQY

J gene: TRBJ1-1
V gene: TRBV5-6
CDR3 protein: ASSLRGQGGPEAF

J gene: TRBJ1-6
V gene: TRBV7-8
CDR3 protein: ASSLEGAGNSPLH

J gene: TRBJ1-2
V gene: TRBV24-1
CDR3 protein: ATWDRRHGYT

J gene: TRBJ1-2
V gene: TRBV2
CDR3 protein: ASSEQEGTNYGYT

J gene: TRBJ2-3
V gene: TRBV3-1/TRBV3-2
CDR3 protein: ASSQDLAGGTTDTQY

J gene: TRBJ1-2
V gene: TRBV5-1
CDR3 protein: ASSLEAGPQRYGYT

J gene: TRBJ2-5
V gene: TRBV6-6
CDR3 protein: ASSSPGQAETQY

J gene: TRBJ2-4
V gene: TRBV5-5
CDR3 protein: ASSQTGLDIQY

J gene: TRBJ1-2
V gene: TRBV29-1
CDR3 protein: SAGDGYT

J gene: TRBJ1-5
V gene: TRBV27
CDR3 protein: ASSQTVPTRYSNQPQH

J gene: TRBJ2-3
V gene: TRBV11-1
CDR3 protein: ASSLRLTDTQY

J gene: TRBJ1-4
V gene: TRBV5-4
CDR3 protein: ASSPGRQGPWEKLF

J gene: TRBJ2-1
V gene: TRBV14
CDR3 protein: ASSQLRGRGTFSYNEQF

J gene: TRBJ2-5
V gene: TRBV9
CDR3 protein: ASSVSGGQETQY

J gene: TRBJ1-2
V gene: TRBV5-1
CDR3 protein: ASSLEGGLGRT

J gene: TRBJ1-2
V gene: TRBV13
CDR3 protein: ASSLSGGPNYGYT

J gene: TRBJ2-3
V gene: TRBV5-4
CDR3 protein: ASSPGLAGGTDTQY

J gene: TRBJ2-7
V gene: TRBV12-3/TRBV12-4
CDR3 protein: ASRGALEQY

J gene: TRBJ2-7
V gene: TRBV5-1
CDR3 protein: ASGAPPNEQY

J gene: TRBJ1-2
V gene: TRBV13
CDR3 protein: ASSLPGWYGYT

J gene: TRBJ1-1
V gene: TRBV6-6
CDR3 protein: ASSAAYRGKDTEAF

J gene: TRBJ2-7
V gene: TRBV9
CDR3 protein: ASSVGGDRRSYEQY